The clone carrying this T cell receptor (beta chain) was observed a few times. Its antigen is undetermined. TCRdb re-analysed the reads in MiXCR, keeping a single row per CDR3 protein. The data show approximately 190,000 distinct CDR3 sequences, about 28% seen once. This CDR3 contains 17 residues. The germline V gene has CDR1 LNHNV and CDR2 YYDKDF (reference sequence). Trimming took 2 bases from V and 0 from J; bases not matched to a gene: 3. This sample stems from a study of T cell repertoires in cytomegalovirus infection. Study-wide points: Summed frequency of shared TCR beta families picked out CMV carriers who also had the relevant HLA.

This chain uses TRBV15 with TRBJ2-3, with 12 nucleotides matching TRBD2. This sequence originates from a human donor in good health (CMV status not recorded). Some clones in this sample may be carry-over from other donors' samples. The sequenced material came from PBMCs. CDR3: CATSRTSGGPSTDTQYF. As DNA, the CDR3 is TGTGCCACCAGCAGAACTAGCGGGGGGCCTAGCACAGATACGCAGTATTTT.